The 28 T cell receptor beta chains given below trace back to one sample, sequenced in a study of blood T cell repertoires in COVID-19. Generated by immunoSEQ multiplex PCR, the TCRdb table keeps only in-frame clones and is missing some. The sample lists over 100,000 clones; roughly two thirds were seen once. Sequenced: peripheral blood. The receptors originated from a woman aged 65 to 85 with acute or convalescent COVID-19.

This clone occurred once. The chain combines TRBV19 with TRBJ2-1; 10 bases match TRBD1. The junction had 9 bases not matched to a gene; V was cut back by 5 bases and J by 8 bases. Germline V CDR1 and CDR2: LNHDA, SQIVND (reference sequence). This CDR3 contains 15 residues. The CDR3 coding sequence is TGTGCCAGTAGTCTCCGGGACAGGGGAGTACATGAGCAGTTCTTC. Translation gives CASSLRDRGVHEQFF.

The rearrangement joins TRBV5-6 to TRBJ2-1; D unclear. Between the trimmed V and J ends, which lost 2 bases and 6 bases, there was a span of 6 bases. The CDR3 contains 12 residues. Germline-derived CDR1 and CDR2 are SGHDT and YYEEEE. The CDR3 is CASSLLTNEQFF. The CDR3 DNA reads as TGTGCCAGCAGCTTACTAACCAATGAGCAGTTCTTC.

The rearrangement links TRBV4-1 to TRBJ2-1; perhaps TRBD1 as D (5 bases). The CDR3 is made up of 15 amino acids. The germline gives CDR1 MGHRA, CDR2 YSYEKL. Trimming cost V 2 bases and J 1 base, with 9 bases left between them. The CDR3 region has the DNA TGCGCCAGCAGCCAACAGGGTAGATCCTACAATGAGCAGTTCTTC. It yields the protein CASSQQGRSYNEQFF.

CDR3 DNA sequence: TGTGCCAGCACTATGGGGGGTTATAATTCACCCCTCCACTTT. Translating gives CASTMGGYNSPLHF. V usage is TRBV6-5 and J usage is TRBJ1-6, with D maybe TRBD1 (5 bases). The V and J ends lost 7 bases and 4 bases respectively, with 11 bases between them. The CDR3 is 14 residues long. CDR1 and CDR2 (germline): MNHEY, SVGAGI.

In this sample, this clone turned up once. This chain links TRBV2 with TRBJ2-7, with 10 positions matching TRBD1. Germline CDR1 reads SNHLY; CDR2 reads FYNNEI. The CDR3 runs 18 residues. The V gene end was trimmed by 4 bases and the J gene end by 7 bases; junction bases not matched to a gene: 19. As DNA, the CDR3 is TGTGCCAGCAGTGGTTTGAGGGGACAGGGGCCCTTGGGTGGAGAGCAGTACTTC. It is translated as CASSGLRGQGPLGGEQYF.

V usage is TRBV19 and J usage is TRBJ2-7, with TRBD2 as a possible D gene (5 bases). V was pared by 3 bases and J by 0 bases, with 9 bases between. This CDR3 has 14 residues. The germline gives CDR1 LNHDA, CDR2 SQIVND (reference sequence). The CDR3 is CASSMRDNSYEQYF. CDR3 in DNA: TGTGCCAGTAGTATGAGGGATAACTCCTACGAGCAGTACTTC.

V is TRBV10-1 and J is TRBJ1-1; D is ambiguous. CDR1 is WNHNN and CDR2 is SYGVQD in the germline V gene (reference sequence). The CDR3 is 13 residues long. Deletions cut 4 bases from V and 6 bases from J, with 12 bases between. CDR3 nucleotides: TGCGCCAGCAGTGTAGGAGGCAGGTCTGAAGCTTTCTTT. This codes for CASSVGGRSEAFF.

V is TRBV19 and J is TRBJ2-7, with 8 bases lining up with TRBD2. J was trimmed by 4 bases and V by 10 bases; bases with no gene match: 9. The CDR3 extends over 13 amino acids. Germline values: CDR1 LNHDA, CDR2 SQIVND (reference sequence). This CDR3 is CATIGGAKYEQYF. The CDR3 nucleotides are TGTGCCACCATCGGGGGGGCCAAATACGAGCAGTACTTC.

This clone has only a few counts. This sequence joins TRBV6-1 and TRBJ2-7; D may be TRBD1 (6 bases). V was cut by 0 bases and J by 6 bases, with 12 bases left in between. The CDR3 runs to 14 residues. The V gene's germline CDR1 is MNHNS and CDR2 SASEGT. CDR3 region: CASSEAWGPGEQYF. Here the CDR3 DNA reads TGTGCCAGCAGTGAAGCTTGGGGGCCAGGCGAGCAGTACTTC.

The chain has TRBV2 and TRBJ1-5, with D possibly being TRBD1 (6 bases). There are 14 residues in the CDR3. The germline V gene encodes CDR1 SNHLY and CDR2 FYNNEI. V gave up 6 bases and J gave up 10 bases, with 19 bases separating them. The CDR3 DNA reads as TGTGCCAGCAGAAATACAGGGTTAGGCAGTCCCCAGCATTTT. Its translation: CASRNTGLGSPQHF.

The V call is TRBV6-5, the J call TRBJ2-3; maybe TRBD1 (5 bases). V lost 2 bases and J 3 bases, leaving 15 bases between the germline ends. The CDR3 is made up of 16 amino acids. Germline CDR1 reads MNHEY; CDR2 reads SVGAGI. This CDR3 reads CASSYVRPGKTDTQYF. In DNA, the CDR3 is TGTGCCAGCAGTTACGTTCGGCCAGGGAAGACAGATACGCAGTATTTT.

CDR3 DNA sequence: TGTGCCAGTGGAAATACGGACAGAGTTAGTTCACCCCTCCACTTT. Its protein product is CASGNTDRVSSPLHF. The chain uses TRBV2 and TRBJ1-6, with a tentative D call TRBD1 (6 bases). Looked up from germline, CDR1 is SNHLY and CDR2 is FYNNEI. The CDR3 runs 15 residues. Trimming removed 9 bases at V and 9 bases at J, with 21 bases between.

The chain links TRBV10-3 to TRBJ2-7; possible D gene TRBD2, 6 bases. This CDR3 spans 12 amino acids. Trimming took 5 bases from V and 8 from J, leaving 13 bases between them. Germline-derived CDR1 and CDR2 are ENHRY and SYGVKD. The CDR3, as DNA: TGTGCCATCAGTAAAAAGGAGGGTCAGCAGTACTTC. Protein product: CAISKKEGQQYF.

V is TRBV3-1 (or the pseudogene TRBV3-2) and J is TRBJ2-1; 14 bases fit TRBD2. Trimming removed 4 bases from V and 1 base from J; junction bases left unmatched: 3. CDR1 LGHDT and CDR2 YNNKEL come from the germline V gene (reference sequence). The CDR3 consists of 17 residues. CDR3 sequence reads: CASSRRLAGGSYNEQFF. CDR3 bases: TGTGCCAGCAGCCGGAGACTAGCGGGAGGGTCCTACAATGAGCAGTTCTTC.

The chain links TRBV5-1 to TRBJ1-2; D is uncertain. This CDR3 is 12 amino acids long. V was trimmed by 1 base and J by 7 bases, leaving 8 bases between them. Germline values: CDR1 SGHRS, CDR2 YFSETQ. DNA for the CDR3: TGCGCCAGCAGCTTGCCCGATAGTGGCTACACCTTC. The encoded protein is CASSLPDSGYTF.

This clone was counted only a few times. The genes are TRBV24-1 and TRBJ1-2; D gene ambiguous. The germline V gene encodes CDR1 KGHDR and CDR2 SFDVKD. V lost 0 bases and J lost 8, with 9 bases in between. The CDR3 consists of 13 residues. This CDR3 reads CATSDLQTGGYTF. The CDR3 bases are TGTGCCACCAGTGATTTGCAAACGGGGGGCTACACCTTC.

The rearrangement links TRBV7-8 to TRBJ2-1; 8 nucleotides match TRBD2. Germline loops: CDR1 SGHVS, CDR2 FQNEAQ. V was pared by 8 bases and J by 0 bases, with 3 bases of the junction left unmatched. This CDR3 comprises 14 residues. DNA for the CDR3: TGTGCCAGCCTGCGGGGGGCCTCCTACAATGAGCAGTTCTTC. Amino acids: CASLRGASYNEQFF.

V and J are TRBV29-1 and TRBJ2-1, with TRBD1 identical over 8 bases. The germline V gene encodes CDR1 SQVTM and CDR2 ANQGSEA. J was trimmed by 5 bases and V by 3 bases; bases with no gene match: 6. CDR3 length equals 14 residues. DNA of the CDR3: TGCAGCGTTGACTCAGGGGGCGCGGACAATGAGCAGTTCTTC. This encodes CSVDSGGADNEQFF.

The genes are TRBV2 and TRBJ2-7, with 7 bases that match TRBD1. After removal of 6 bases from V and 6 bases from J, the junction contained 8 bases not matched to a gene. Germline CDR1 SNHLY, CDR2 FYNNEI. The CDR3 runs to 13 residues. The CDR3 DNA follows: TGTGCCAGCAGGAGGGGGCTCAGCTTCGAGCAGTACTTC. Protein sequence: CASRRGLSFEQYF.

J is TRBJ2-3 and V is TRBV29-1; TRBD2 matches 10 bases. V shed 1 base and J 7 bases; nucleotides not matched to a gene: 8. The germline gives CDR1 SQVTM, CDR2 ANQGSEA. This CDR3 is 15 amino acids long. Here the CDR3 DNA reads TGCAGCGTTGAAGGTGAAGCGGGGGGGCGAAATACGCAGTATTTT. It is translated as CSVEGEAGGRNTQYF.

The chain combines TRBV6-1 with TRBJ1-6; D unclear. Trimming took 3 bases from V and 0 from J, leaving 6 bases between them. The CDR3 runs 15 residues. Germline values: CDR1 MNHNS, CDR2 SASEGT. The DNA of the CDR3 is TGTGCCAGCAGTGACCACGGCTCCTATAATTCACCCCTCCACTTT. Encoded protein: CASSDHGSYNSPLHF.

This clone was observed a handful of times. The rearrangement joins TRBV6-6 to TRBJ1-1; maybe TRBD1 (6 bases). Germline CDR1 is MNHNY and CDR2 is SVGAGI (reference sequence). This CDR3 has 12 amino acids. V dropped 7 bases and J dropped 8 bases, with 14 bases sitting between them. The CDR3 sequence is CASTARGTEAFF. For the CDR3, the DNA is TGTGCCAGCACCGCAAGGGGGACCGAAGCTTTCTTT.

The chain uses TRBV3-1 (or the pseudogene TRBV3-2) and TRBJ1-6; TRBD1 is a possible D gene (5 bases). Trimming pared 4 bases from V and 13 bases from J, leaving 14 bases between. The germline V gene encodes CDR1 LGHDT and CDR2 YNNKEL (reference sequence). The CDR3 is 13 amino acids. The CDR3 DNA sequence: TGTGCCAGCAGCCCCCGGACATTCGTTCCCCTCCACTTT. Protein sequence: CASSPRTFVPLHF.

The chain recombines TRBV5-1 with TRBJ1-6, with D unresolved. The CDR3 is made up of 15 amino acids. Between the trimmed V and J ends, which lost 5 bases and 0 bases, there was a span of 9 bases. Germline CDR1 and CDR2: SGHRS and YFSETQ. CDR3 loop: CASRRDTSYNSPLHF. In nucleotides, the CDR3 is TGCGCCAGCAGAAGAGACACCTCCTATAATTCACCCCTCCACTTT.

Only one count was recorded for this clone. The chain carries TRBV30 and TRBJ2-5; 7 positions match TRBD1. V lost 2 bases, J lost 5 bases, and 5 bases stayed unmatched. There are 13 residues in the CDR3. Germline-derived CDR1 and CDR2 are GTSNPN and SVGIG (reference sequence). CDR3: CAWSQGVSETQYF. The CDR3 DNA reads TGTGCCTGGAGTCAGGGGGTTTCGGAGACCCAGTACTTC.

This chain uses TRBV18 with TRBJ2-3; 8 bases map to TRBD1. The germline gives CDR1 KGHSH, CDR2 LQKENI. The CDR3 extends over 18 amino acids. Trimming took 6 bases from V and 6 from J; bases not matched to a gene: 20. CDR3 sequence: CASSPGRGRTMSMDTQYF. DNA of the CDR3: TGTGCCAGCTCCCCCGGCAGGGGGCGGACTATGTCAATGGATACGCAGTATTTT.

This clone has a handful of counts. This chain uses TRBV7-8 with TRBJ2-3; 8 bases align to TRBD1. The CDR3 has 14 amino acids. Unmatched junction bases numbered 3, after V lost 3 bases and J lost 4 bases. Germline V gives CDR1 SGHVS, CDR2 FQNEAQ. For the CDR3, the DNA is TGTGCCAGCAGCTTCACAGGGGGTGCAGATACGCAGTATTTT. This translates into CASSFTGGADTQYF.

V usage is TRBV5-1 and J usage is TRBJ2-2; 7 bases fit TRBD2. The germline V gene has CDR1 SGHRS and CDR2 YFSETQ. Trimming at V came to 4 bases and at J to 4 bases, leaving 4 bases not matched to a gene. This CDR3 region has 14 residues. The CDR3 DNA reads as TGCGCCAGCAGCAACAAGCGGGGCACCGGGGAGCTGTTTTTT. Amino acids: CASSNKRGTGELFF.